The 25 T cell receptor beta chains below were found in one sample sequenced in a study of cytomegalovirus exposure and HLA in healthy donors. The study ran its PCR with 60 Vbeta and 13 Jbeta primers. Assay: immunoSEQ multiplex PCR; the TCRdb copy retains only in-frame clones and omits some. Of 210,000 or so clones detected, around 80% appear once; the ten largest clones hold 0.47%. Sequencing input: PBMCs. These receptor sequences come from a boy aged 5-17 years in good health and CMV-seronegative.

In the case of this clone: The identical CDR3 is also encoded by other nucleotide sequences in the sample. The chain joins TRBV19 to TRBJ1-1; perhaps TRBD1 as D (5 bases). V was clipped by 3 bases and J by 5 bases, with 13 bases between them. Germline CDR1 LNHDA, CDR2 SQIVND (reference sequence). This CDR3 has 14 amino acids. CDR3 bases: TGTGCCAGTAGTATCGGAGGGGCGGGAACTGAAGCTTTCTTT. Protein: CASSIGGAGTEAFF.

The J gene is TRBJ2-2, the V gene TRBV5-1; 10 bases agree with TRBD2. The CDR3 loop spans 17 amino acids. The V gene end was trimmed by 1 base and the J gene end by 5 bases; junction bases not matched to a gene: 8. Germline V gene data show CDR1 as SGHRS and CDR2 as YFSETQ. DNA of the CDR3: TGCGCCAGCAGCTTGATGGCTAGCGGGAGAGGAACCGGGGAGCTGTTTTTT. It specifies CASSLMASGRGTGELFF. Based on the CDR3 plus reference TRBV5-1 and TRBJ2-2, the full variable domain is KAGVTQTPRYLIKTRGQQVTLSCSPISGHRSVSWYQQTPGQGLQFLFEYFSETQRNKGNFPGRFSGRQFSNSRSEMNVSTLELGDSALYLCASSLMASGRGTGELFFGEGSRLTVL.

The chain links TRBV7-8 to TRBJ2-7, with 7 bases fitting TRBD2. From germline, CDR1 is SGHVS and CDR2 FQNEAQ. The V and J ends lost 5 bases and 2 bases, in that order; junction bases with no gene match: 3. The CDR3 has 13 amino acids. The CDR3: CASSIGLAYEQYF. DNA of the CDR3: TGTGCCAGCAGCATAGGACTAGCCTACGAGCAGTACTTC. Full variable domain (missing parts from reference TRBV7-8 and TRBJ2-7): GAGVSQSPRYKVAKRGQDVALRCDPISGHVSLFWYQQALGQGPEFLTYFQNEAQLDKSGLPSDRFFAERPEGSVSTLKIQRTQQEDSAVYLCASSIGLAYEQYFGPGTRLTVT.

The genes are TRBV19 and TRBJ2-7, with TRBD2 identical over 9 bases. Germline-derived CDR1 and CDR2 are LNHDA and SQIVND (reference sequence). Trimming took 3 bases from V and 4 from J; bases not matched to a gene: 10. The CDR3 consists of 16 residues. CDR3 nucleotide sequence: TGTGCCAGTAGTATCCCCGCGGGGGGGTCCGGATACGAGCAGTACTTC. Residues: CASSIPAGGSGYEQYF.

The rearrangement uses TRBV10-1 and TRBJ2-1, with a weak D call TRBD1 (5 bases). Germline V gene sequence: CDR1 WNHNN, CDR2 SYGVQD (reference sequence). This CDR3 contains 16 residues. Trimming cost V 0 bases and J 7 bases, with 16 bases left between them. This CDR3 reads CASSESGAPHWNEQFF. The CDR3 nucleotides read TGCGCCAGCAGTGAGTCTGGGGCCCCCCACTGGAATGAGCAGTTCTTC.

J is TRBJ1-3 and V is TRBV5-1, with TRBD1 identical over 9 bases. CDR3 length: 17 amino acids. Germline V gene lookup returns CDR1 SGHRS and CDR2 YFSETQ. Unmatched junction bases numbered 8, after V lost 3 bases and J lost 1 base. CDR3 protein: CASSSGTGLGSGNTIYF. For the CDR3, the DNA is TGCGCCAGCAGCTCCGGGACAGGGCTTGGGTCTGGAAACACCATATATTTT.

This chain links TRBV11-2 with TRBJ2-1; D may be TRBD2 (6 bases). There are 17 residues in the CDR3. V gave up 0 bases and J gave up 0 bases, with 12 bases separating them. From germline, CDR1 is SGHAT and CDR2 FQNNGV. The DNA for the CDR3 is TGTGCCAGCAGCTTAGATCCGGGGGTTAGCTCCTACAATGAGCAGTTCTTC. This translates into CASSLDPGVSSYNEQFF.

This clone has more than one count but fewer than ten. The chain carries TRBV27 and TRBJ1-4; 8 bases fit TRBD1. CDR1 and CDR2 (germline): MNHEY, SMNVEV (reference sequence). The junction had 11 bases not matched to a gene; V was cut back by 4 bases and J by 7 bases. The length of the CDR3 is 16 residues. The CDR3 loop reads CASSSSDRGEGEKLFF. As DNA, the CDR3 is TGTGCCAGCAGTTCGTCCGACAGGGGAGAAGGTGAAAAACTGTTTTTT.

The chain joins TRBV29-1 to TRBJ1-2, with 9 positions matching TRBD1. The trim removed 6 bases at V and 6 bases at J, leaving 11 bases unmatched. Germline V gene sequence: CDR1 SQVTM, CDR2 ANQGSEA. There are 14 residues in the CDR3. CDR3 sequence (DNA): TGCAGCGTCCCGGCCAGGACAGGGGATCATGGCTACACCTTC. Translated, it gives CSVPARTGDHGYTF.

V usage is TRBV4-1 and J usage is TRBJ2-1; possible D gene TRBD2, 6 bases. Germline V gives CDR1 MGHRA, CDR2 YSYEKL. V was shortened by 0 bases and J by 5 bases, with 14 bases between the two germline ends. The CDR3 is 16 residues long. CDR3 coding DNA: TGCGCCAGCAGCCAAGATCGGGAGCGGGTTGACAATGAGCAGTTCTTC. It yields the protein CASSQDRERVDNEQFF.

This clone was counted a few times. CDR3 residues: CASSLGWGAYGYTF. The CDR3, as DNA: TGTGCCAGCAGCTTGGGGTGGGGCGCCTATGGCTACACCTTC. The rearrangement joins TRBV5-8 to TRBJ1-2; D might be TRBD1 (5 bases). The V end lost 0 bases, the J end lost 4 bases, and 10 bases lay between the germline ends. Germline CDR1 reads SGHTS; CDR2 reads YDEGEE. The CDR3 is 14 residues long.

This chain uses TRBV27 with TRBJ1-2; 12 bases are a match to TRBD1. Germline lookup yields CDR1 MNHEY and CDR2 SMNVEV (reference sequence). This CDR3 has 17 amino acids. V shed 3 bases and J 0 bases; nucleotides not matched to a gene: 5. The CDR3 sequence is CASSFRDRGPPNYGYTF. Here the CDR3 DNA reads TGTGCCAGCAGTTTCAGGGACAGGGGGCCCCCTAACTATGGCTACACCTTC.

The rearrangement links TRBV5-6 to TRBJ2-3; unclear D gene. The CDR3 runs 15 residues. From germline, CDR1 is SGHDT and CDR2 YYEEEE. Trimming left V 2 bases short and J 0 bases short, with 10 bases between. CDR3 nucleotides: TGTGCCAGCAGCTTCGGGTATTCTAGCACAGATACGCAGTATTTT. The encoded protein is CASSFGYSSTDTQYF.

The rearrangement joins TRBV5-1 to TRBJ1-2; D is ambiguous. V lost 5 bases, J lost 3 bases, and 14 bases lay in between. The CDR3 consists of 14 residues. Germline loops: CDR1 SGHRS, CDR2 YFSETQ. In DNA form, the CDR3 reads TGCGCCAGCAGGGGTGACGAGGCGGACTATGGCTACACCTTC. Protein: CASRGDEADYGYTF.

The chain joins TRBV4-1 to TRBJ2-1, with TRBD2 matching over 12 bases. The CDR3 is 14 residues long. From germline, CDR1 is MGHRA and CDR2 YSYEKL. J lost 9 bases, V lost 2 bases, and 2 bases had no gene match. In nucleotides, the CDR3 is TGCGCCAGCAGCCAACTAGCGGGAGGGAGTGAGCAGTTCTTC. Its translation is CASSQLAGGSEQFF.

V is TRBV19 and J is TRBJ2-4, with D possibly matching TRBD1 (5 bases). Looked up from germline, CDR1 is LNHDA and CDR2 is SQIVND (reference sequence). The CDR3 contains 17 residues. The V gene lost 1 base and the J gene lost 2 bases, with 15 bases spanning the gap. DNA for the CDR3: TGTGCCAGTAGTATAGCTGACAGACAACGAACCAAAAACATTCAGTACTTC. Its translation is CASSIADRQRTKNIQYF.

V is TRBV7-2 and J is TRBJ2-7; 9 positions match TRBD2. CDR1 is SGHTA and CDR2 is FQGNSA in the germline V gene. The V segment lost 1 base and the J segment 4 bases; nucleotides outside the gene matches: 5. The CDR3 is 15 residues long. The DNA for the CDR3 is TGTGCCAGCAGCTTAGTGGGACTAGCAAATTACGAGCAGTACTTC. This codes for CASSLVGLANYEQYF.

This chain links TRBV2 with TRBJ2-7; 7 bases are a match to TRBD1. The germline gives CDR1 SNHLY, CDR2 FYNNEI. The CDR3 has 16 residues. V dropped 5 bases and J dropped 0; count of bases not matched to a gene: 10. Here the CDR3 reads CASSFPGTAVSYEQYF. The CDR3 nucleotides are TGTGCCAGCAGTTTTCCCGGGACAGCCGTCTCCTACGAGCAGTACTTC. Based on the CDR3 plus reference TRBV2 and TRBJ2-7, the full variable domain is EPEVTQTPSHQVTQMGQEVILRCVPISNHLYFYWYRQILGQKVEFLVSFYNNEISEKSEIFDDQFSVERPDGSNFTLKIRSTKLEDSAMYFCASSFPGTAVSYEQYFGPGTRLTVT.

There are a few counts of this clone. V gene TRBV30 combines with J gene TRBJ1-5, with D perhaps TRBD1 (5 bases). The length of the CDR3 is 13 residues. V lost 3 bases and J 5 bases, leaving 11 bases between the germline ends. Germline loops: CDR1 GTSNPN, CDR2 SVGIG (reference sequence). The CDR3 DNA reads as TGTGCCTGGAGCCAGGGCAACGATCAGCCCCAGCATTTT. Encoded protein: CAWSQGNDQPQHF.

The CDR3 DNA sequence: TGTGCCAGCAGTCCGACGTGGACAGGGGGTACTGAAGCTTTCTTT. This codes for CASSPTWTGGTEAFF. V usage is TRBV27 and J usage is TRBJ1-1; TRBD1 matches at 10 bases. V gave up 5 bases and J gave up 5 bases; unmatched junction bases: 8. CDR3 length: 15 amino acids. CDR1 is MNHEY and CDR2 is SMNVEV in the germline V gene (reference sequence).

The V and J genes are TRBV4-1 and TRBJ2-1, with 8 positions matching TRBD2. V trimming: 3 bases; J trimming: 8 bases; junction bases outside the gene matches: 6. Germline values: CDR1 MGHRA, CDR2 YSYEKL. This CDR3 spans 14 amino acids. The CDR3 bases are TGCGCCAGCAGCCAGAATCGGGGGGGGGATGAGCAGTTCTTC. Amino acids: CASSQNRGGDEQFF.

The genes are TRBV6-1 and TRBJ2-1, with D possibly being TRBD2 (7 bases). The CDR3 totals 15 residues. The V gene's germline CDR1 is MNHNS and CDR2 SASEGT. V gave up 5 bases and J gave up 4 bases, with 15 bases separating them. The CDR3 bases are TGTGCCAGCAGTTCGGTAGGGGGGGGGTACAATGAGCAGTTCTTC. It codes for CASSSVGGGYNEQFF.

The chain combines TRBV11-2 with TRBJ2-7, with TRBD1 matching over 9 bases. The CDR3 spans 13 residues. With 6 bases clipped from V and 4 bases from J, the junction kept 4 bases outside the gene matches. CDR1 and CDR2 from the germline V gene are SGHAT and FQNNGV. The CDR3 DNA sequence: TGTGCCAGCAGGGGACAGGGAGAATACGAGCAGTACTTC. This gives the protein CASRGQGEYEQYF.

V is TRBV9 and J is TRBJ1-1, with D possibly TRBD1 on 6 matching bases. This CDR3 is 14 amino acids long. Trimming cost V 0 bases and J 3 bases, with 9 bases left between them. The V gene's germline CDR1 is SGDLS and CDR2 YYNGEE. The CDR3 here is CASSVAPGDTEAFF. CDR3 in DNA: TGTGCCAGCAGCGTAGCCCCAGGGGACACTGAAGCTTTCTTT.

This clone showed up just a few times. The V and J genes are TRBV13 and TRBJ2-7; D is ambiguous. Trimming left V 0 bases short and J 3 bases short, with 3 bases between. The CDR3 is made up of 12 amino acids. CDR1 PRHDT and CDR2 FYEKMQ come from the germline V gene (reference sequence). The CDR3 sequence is CASSLGNYEQYF. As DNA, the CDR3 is TGTGCCAGCAGCTTAGGCAACTACGAGCAGTACTTC.